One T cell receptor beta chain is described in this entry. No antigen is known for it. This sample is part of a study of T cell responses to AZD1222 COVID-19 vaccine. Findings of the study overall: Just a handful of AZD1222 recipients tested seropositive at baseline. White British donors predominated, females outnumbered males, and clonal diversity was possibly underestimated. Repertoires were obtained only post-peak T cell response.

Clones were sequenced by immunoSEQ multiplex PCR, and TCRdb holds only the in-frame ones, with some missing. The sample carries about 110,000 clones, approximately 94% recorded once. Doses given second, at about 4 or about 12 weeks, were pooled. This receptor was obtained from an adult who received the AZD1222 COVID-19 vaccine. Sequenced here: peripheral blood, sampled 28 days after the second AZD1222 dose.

For the CDR3, the DNA is TGTGCCAGCAAGAAGGAAGGGGGAAACACTGAAGCTTTCTTT. This encodes CASKKEGGNTEAFF. The chain is built from TRBV6-5 and TRBJ1-1, with a tentative D call TRBD1 (6 bases). CDR1 is MNHEY, CDR2 SVGAGI, per germline. V dropped 7 bases and J dropped 2 bases, with 14 bases sitting between them. This CDR3 comprises 14 residues.